These 24 T cell receptor beta chains came from one sample sequenced in a study of blood T cell repertoires in COVID-19. TCRdb's copy holds only in-frame clones and misses some; the assay was immunoSEQ multiplex PCR. This sample has 200,000 to 300,000 clones, with 88% found just once. Input material: peripheral blood. The source is a man in his fifties or sixties who had recovered from COVID-19.

The chain carries TRBV12-1 and TRBJ2-7; TRBD2, as called in the table, went unchecked against the DNA. TRBV12-1 constitutes a pseudogene. The length of the CDR3 is 17 residues. CDR3 amino acids: CASSFTSKERSSYEQYF. DNA for the CDR3: TGTGCCAGCAGCTTTACTTCAAAGGAGCGGAGCTCCTACGAGCAGTACTTC.

The gene calls are TRBV7-2 and TRBJ2-7, with 9 positions matching TRBD2. The J segment lost 3 bases and the V segment lost 5 bases, leaving 2 bases of the junction unmatched. Looked up from germline, CDR1 is SGHTA and CDR2 is FQGNSA. This CDR3 region has 13 residues. CDR3 amino acids: CASSQRGVYEQYF. CDR3 coding DNA: TGTGCCAGCAGCCAGCGGGGGGTCTACGAGCAGTACTTC.

V usage is TRBV7-3 and J usage is TRBJ2-7; 7 positions agree with TRBD2. Trimming removed 3 bases from V and 5 bases from J; junction bases left unmatched: 4. Looked up from germline, CDR1 is SGHTA and CDR2 is FQGTGA. The length of the CDR3 is 13 residues. The CDR3 sequence is CASSLTGLNEQYF. The CDR3 nucleotides read TGTGCCAGCAGCTTGACGGGACTAAACGAGCAGTACTTC.

This clone has a count of ten or more. This rearrangement joins TRBV7-6 to TRBJ2-1; tentatively, D is TRBD2 (6 bases). CDR1 and CDR2 from the germline V gene are SGHVS and FNYEAQ. CDR3 length: 17 amino acids. Trimming shortened V by 5 bases and J by 2 bases, and 19 bases separated the two germline ends. The CDR3 sequence is CASSQSAGRGTYNEQFF. The CDR3 region has the DNA TGTGCCAGCAGCCAGTCGGCGGGGCGGGGAACCTACAATGAGCAGTTCTTC.

On this clone: The same CDR3 is also encoded by other DNA sequences in this sample. The chain has TRBV18 and TRBJ1-2, with unresolved D. Germline loops: CDR1 KGHSH, CDR2 LQKENI. Deletions cut 2 bases from V and 3 bases from J, with 7 bases between. The CDR3 extends over 13 amino acids. In nucleotides, the CDR3 is TGTGCCAGCTCACCAGACAAGGACTATGGCTACACCTTC. This gives the protein CASSPDKDYGYTF.

This rearrangement joins TRBV7-3 to TRBJ2-5; the match to TRBD1 covers 7 bases. This CDR3 spans 15 amino acids. CDR1 is SGHTA and CDR2 is FQGTGA in the germline V gene. With 5 bases clipped from V and 5 bases from J, the junction kept 11 bases outside the gene matches. The CDR3 reads CASSQQTGDGETQYF. CDR3 DNA: TGTGCCAGCAGCCAACAAACAGGGGACGGGGAGACCCAGTACTTC.

The V and J genes are TRBV5-4 and TRBJ1-3; no clear D gene. This CDR3 has 15 residues. The germline V and J ends were trimmed by 0 bases and 0 bases, with 7 bases remaining between them. Germline CDR1 is SGHNT and CDR2 is YYREEE (reference sequence). The CDR3 spells CASSLAGFSGNTIYF. The CDR3 region has the DNA TGTGCCAGCAGCTTGGCAGGATTCTCTGGAAACACCATATATTTT.

The rearrangement links TRBV7-3 to TRBJ2-6, with D possibly being TRBD2 (6 bases). V was clipped by 2 bases and J by 5 bases, with 13 bases between them. Germline V lookup: CDR1 SGHTA, CDR2 FQGTGA. This CDR3 is built from 16 residues. CDR3 in amino acids: CASSLPGGRWANVLTF. In nucleotides, the CDR3 is TGTGCCAGCAGCTTACCCGGAGGGAGATGGGCCAACGTCCTGACTTTC.

This rearrangement joins TRBV5-1 to TRBJ2-3; 7 bases fit TRBD1. Germline V gene lookup returns CDR1 SGHRS and CDR2 YFSETQ. The CDR3 is 16 amino acids. The V and J ends lost 0 bases and 6 bases, in that order; junction bases with no gene match: 10. The DNA of the CDR3 is TGCGCCAGCAGCTTGGGTAGGGGGCTTCTTCGGGATACGCAGTATTTT. This translates into CASSLGRGLLRDTQYF.

V is TRBV3-1 (or the pseudogene TRBV3-2) and J is TRBJ2-3; 8 bases map to TRBD2. V dropped 0 bases and J dropped 4; count of bases not matched to a gene: 3. The CDR3 loop spans 15 amino acids. Germline V CDR1 and CDR2: LGHDT, YNNKEL (reference sequence). The CDR3 loop is CASSQDPGGADTQYF. The CDR3 nucleotides read TGTGCCAGCAGCCAAGACCCCGGGGGGGCAGATACGCAGTATTTT.

The chain carries TRBV7-2 and TRBJ2-7, with D tentatively TRBD1 (6 bases). The V and J ends lost 5 bases and 1 base respectively, with 15 bases between them. The CDR3 consists of 15 residues. Germline CDR1 SGHTA, CDR2 FQGNSA. As DNA, the CDR3 is TGTGCCAGCAGCCATGACAGGCAACGATCCTACGAGCAGTACTTC. Its translation: CASSHDRQRSYEQYF.

This CDR3 is CSVRQGSETQYF. CDR3 DNA sequence: TGCAGCGTTAGACAGGGGTCCGAGACCCAGTACTTC. The chain couples TRBV29-1 to TRBJ2-5, with TRBD1 matching 8 bases. The J segment lost 5 bases and the V segment lost 5 bases, leaving 4 bases of the junction unmatched. The CDR3 contains 12 residues. From germline, CDR1 is SQVTM and CDR2 ANQGSEA.

Only a few counts were recorded for this clone. The DNA for the CDR3 is TGTGCCAGCCGGGCGGGGTACGGAGGGGACACTGAAGCTTTCTTT. Protein product: CASRAGYGGDTEAFF. The rearrangement joins TRBV6-5 to TRBJ1-1, with a weak D call TRBD1 (5 bases). This CDR3 spans 15 amino acids. Germline V gene lookup returns CDR1 MNHEY and CDR2 SVGAGI. Trimming removed 8 bases from V and 3 bases from J, with 19 bases in between.

The CDR3 loop reads CASGRTSGGNVEQYF. CDR3 DNA sequence: TGTGCCAGCGGGAGGACTAGCGGGGGCAACGTAGAGCAGTACTTC. This chain joins TRBV6-5 and TRBJ2-7; TRBD2 matches 13 bases. The CDR3 sequence is 15 residues long. J gave up 7 bases and V 8 bases, and 11 bases lay outside the gene matches. Germline-derived CDR1 and CDR2 are MNHEY and SVGAGI.

V usage is TRBV29-1 and J usage is TRBJ1-4; tentatively, D is TRBD1 (5 bases). CDR3 length: 15 amino acids. Germline V gives CDR1 SQVTM, CDR2 ANQGSEA. Trimming cost V 4 bases and J 7 bases, with 19 bases left between them. In nucleotides, the CDR3 is TGCAGCGTTGGCTTCGACAGATCCCGGCGTGAAAAACTGTTTTTT. This translates into CSVGFDRSRREKLFF.

This clone was observed a handful of times. V usage is TRBV6-5 and J usage is TRBJ2-7; TRBD1 is a possible D gene (6 bases). Germline values: CDR1 MNHEY, CDR2 SVGAGI. V lost 6 bases to trimming and J lost 3 bases, with 12 bases between them. This CDR3 has 13 amino acids. The CDR3 coding sequence is TGTGCCAGCAGGGACAGTGCCATCTACGAGCAGTACTTC. Translation: CASRDSAIYEQYF.

The chain recombines TRBV29-1 with TRBJ1-4; D unclear. Between the trimmed V and J ends, which lost 4 bases and 0 bases, there was a span of 9 bases. This CDR3 has 14 amino acids. The germline CDR1 and CDR2 sequences are SQVTM and ANQGSEA. The DNA for the CDR3 is TGCAGCGTTGTCCCCCTTTCAACTAATGAAAAACTGTTTTTT. Its protein product is CSVVPLSTNEKLFF. The full variable domain, with the rest looked up from reference TRBV29-1 and TRBJ1-4, is SAVISQKPSRDICQRGTSLTIQCQVDSQVTMMFWYRQQPGQSLTLIATANQGSEATYESGFVIDKFPISRPNLTFSTLTVSNMSPEDSSIYLCSVVPLSTNEKLFFGSGTQLSVL.

This clone occurred once. The rearrangement links TRBV9 to TRBJ1-2; D not certain. The CDR3 covers 13 residues. The V and J ends lost 3 bases and 2 bases respectively, with 8 bases between them. CDR1 and CDR2 from the germline V gene are SGDLS and YYNGEE. The CDR3 loop reads CASSAETNYGYTF. In DNA form, the CDR3 reads TGTGCCAGCAGCGCAGAAACGAACTATGGCTACACCTTC.

This clone is a singleton in its sample. The J gene is TRBJ2-1, the V gene TRBV7-9; maybe TRBD2 (7 bases). The CDR3 runs to 15 residues. The germline CDR1 and CDR2 sequences are SEHNR and FQNEAQ (reference sequence). V gave up 0 bases and J gave up 7 bases, with 13 bases separating them. CDR3: CASSLAGGPMNEQFF. For the CDR3, the DNA is TGTGCCAGCAGCTTAGCGGGGGGGCCTATGAATGAGCAGTTCTTC.

This clone was picked up a small number of times. This chain joins TRBV18 and TRBJ1-2; D uncertain. This CDR3 is 13 amino acids long. The V end was cut by 3 bases, the J end by 4 bases, with 9 bases between. Germline-derived CDR1 and CDR2 are KGHSH and LQKENI. CDR3 residues: CASSPADSYGYTF. DNA of the CDR3: TGTGCCAGCTCACCGGCGGATAGCTATGGCTACACCTTC.

DNA of the CDR3: TGTGCCAGCCAGGGGCCCGGGGAGCTGTTTTTT. It specifies CASQGPGELFF. V and J are TRBV9 and TRBJ2-2; TRBD1 might be the D (6 bases). Germline V gene sequence: CDR1 SGDLS, CDR2 YYNGEE. The V end lost 7 bases, the J end lost 6 bases, and 7 bases lay between the germline ends. This CDR3 comprises 11 residues.

V and J are TRBV7-2 and TRBJ2-1; 14 bases map to TRBD2. CDR3 size: 16 residues. V shed 2 bases and J 8 bases; nucleotides not matched to a gene: 5. Germline lookup yields CDR1 SGHTA and CDR2 FQGNSA. The CDR3 DNA sequence: TGTGCCAGCAGCTTAATTGGGACTAGCGGGGGCGATGAGCAGTTCTTC. Translated, it gives CASSLIGTSGGDEQFF.

The table lists this clone with a count of one. The chain combines TRBV5-1 with TRBJ2-5; TRBD2 matches at 9 bases. The CDR3 has 15 residues. In germline, CDR1 is SGHRS, CDR2 YFSETQ. Trimming cost V 7 bases and J 4 bases; bases outside gene matches: 11. The CDR3 region has the DNA TGCGCCAGCGCGAGTCAGCGGGGGGTGCGAGAGACCCAGTACTTC. Amino acid sequence: CASASQRGVRETQYF.

The chain is built from TRBV10-3 and TRBJ2-7, with a tentative D call TRBD1 (6 bases). The CDR3 is made up of 13 amino acids. V lost 6 bases and J lost 6, with 15 bases in between. CDR1 is ENHRY, CDR2 SYGVKD, per germline. The CDR3 DNA reads as TGTGCCATCAGGCGACAGGATCCGTTCGAGCAGTACTTC. This sequence encodes CAIRRQDPFEQYF.